This T cell receptor (beta chain) was documented in a study of monozygotic twins with inflammatory bowel disease. Findings and caveats of the study: With others, IBD patients shared fewer clonotypes than healthy twins did, especially with disease activity. Subtypes among T cells remained indistinguishable. The authors found no support for a single strong IBD-associated signal or clonotype.

TCRdb re-called the 5' RACE reads and catalogs CDR3 proteins one per entry, DNA excluded. The sample includes 420,000 or so distinct CDR3 sequences. In regard to this clonotype: Its antigen is unidentified.

The V gene's germline CDR1 is LGHDT and CDR2 YNNKEL (reference sequence). The CDR3 sequence is 15 residues long. The receptor comes from a human donor with ulcerative colitis or Crohn's disease, or a healthy co-twin of an affected twin (not recorded which). This chain connects TRBV3-1 to TRBJ1-6. Sequenced material: blood. The CDR3 loop reads CASSRGTALNSPLHF. Using reference TRBV3-1 and TRBJ1-6 for the parts outside the CDR3, the full variable domain is DTAVSQTPKYLVTQMGNDKSIKCEQNLGHDTMYWYKQDSKKFLKIMFSYNNKELIINETVPNRFSPKSPDKAHLNLHINSLELGDSAVYFCASSRGTALNSPLHFGNGTRLTVT.